The source of this TCR beta chain is a study of T cells after posttransplantation cyclophosphamide. Whole-study findings and limits: TRB overlap between skin or GI tissue T cells and blood was limited. After PTCy, TRB diversity resembled that of CNI/methotrexate controls. Later blood repertoires were often dominated by clones from the donor CD8+ memory compartment.

The repertoire was sequenced with immunoSEQ multiplex PCR; TCRdb's copy has only in-frame clones and lacks some. The data show about 32,000 clones, 80% to 90% seen once. This CDR3 contains 15 residues. Trimming removed 6 bases from V and 9 bases from J; junction bases left unmatched: 14. Germline lookup yields CDR1 MNHEY and CDR2 SVGAGI. A remark on this clone: Its antigen is not identified.

This receptor was identified in a woman between 40 and 55 years old with a blood cancer, CMV-positive, and with a related stem cell donor. Material: PBMCs. This rearrangement joins TRBV6-5 to TRBJ2-1, with TRBD2 identical over 7 bases. CDR3 sequence: CASRPTWDSGSEQFF. Written as DNA, the CDR3 is TGTGCCAGCAGACCCACTTGGGATAGCGGGTCTGAGCAGTTCTTC.